Included here is one TCR beta chain sequence, with context. TCRdb independently ran MiXCR on the 5' RACE reads; one entry per CDR3 protein. This table has some 300,000 distinct CDR3 sequences, roughly 8.6% appearing once. This specimen belongs to a study of T cells after yellow fever vaccination. This CDR3 region has 15 residues. The V end lost 4 bases, the J end lost 3 bases, and 15 bases lay between the germline ends. CDR1 is KGHSH and CDR2 is LQKENI in the germline V gene. The specimen comprised PBMCs, sampled roughly 47 days after the first yellow fever vaccination. The sequence derives from a man between 18 and 29 years old who received the YFV17D yellow fever vaccine. This chain uses TRBV18 with TRBJ1-1, with a weak D call TRBD1 (5 bases). The CDR3 sequence is CASSLATGVYTEAFF. As DNA, the CDR3 is TGTGCCAGCTCACTCGCGACGGGGGTATACACTGAAGCTTTCTTT. The complete variable domain, with remaining parts taken from reference TRBV18 and TRBJ1-1, reads NAGVMQNPRHLVRRRGQEARLRCSPMKGHSHVYWYRQLPEEGLKFMVYLQKENIIDESGMPKERFSAEFPKEGPSILRIQQVVRGDSAAYFCASSLATGVYTEAFFGQGTRLTVV.